This T cell receptor (beta chain) stems from a study of blood T cells in healthy people across ages. Notes on the study in general: Naive CD4+ cells and diversity were both higher in long-lived donors than in aged donors.

CDR3 length: 14 amino acids. The germline gives CDR1 SQVTM, CDR2 ANQGSEA. The second PCR ran roughly 7 to 12 cycles with a sample-barcoded 5' primer and J-beta primers. TCRdb reanalysed the 5' RACE reads using MiXCR and keeps one entry per CDR3 protein. The sample lists roughly 800,000 distinct CDR3 sequences, 58% seen once, with around 20% in the top ten. A remark on this clonotype: The antigen is undetermined. The junction differs from germline at one of its ends, possibly a read error.

The receptor's source is a young man in good health. Sequenced: blood. The V call is TRBV29-1, the J call TRBJ1-2, with D hard to call. The CDR3 loop reads CSVVPEVENYGYIF. Here the CDR3 DNA reads TGCAGCGTTGTGCCCGAAGTCGAAAACTATGGCTACATCTTC.